Below, 12 T cell receptor beta chains from the same sample are listed, as sequenced in a study of beta chain features in type 1 diabetes (dated by TCRdb to the late 2010s). The library was generated by the immunoSEQ multiplex PCR assay. All of the isolated RNA was reverse transcribed with the High Capacity cDNA Reverse Transcription Kit, so expressed TCRB transcripts were sequenced. As stored in TCRdb, this immuneACCESS dataset retains in-frame rearrangements with V and J assigned. A fraction of the clones does not appear; measured against another copy, unresolved V genes explain less than half of the discrepancy, and the remainder lacks a known reason. This sample gives a few hundred thousand clones in total; over 10% of them show up just once. Of the sample, around 0.015% falls within the top ten clones. The sequencing sample was made of naive CD4+ T cells from blood. The cell subset or site label, as the study defines it: true naive CD4+ T cells. The receptors were sampled from a man younger than 35 in good health.

This clone has only a few counts. The rearrangement uses TRBV5-4 and TRBJ2-5; D might be TRBD2 (5 bases). CDR3 length: 12 amino acids. V lost 7 bases and J 8 bases, leaving 15 bases between the germline ends. Germline CDR1 is SGHNT and CDR2 is YYREEE (reference sequence). CDR3 region: CASGSSGGTQYF. In DNA form, the CDR3 reads TGTGCCAGCGGCTCCAGTGGAGGAACCCAGTACTTC.

This clone was detected a few times. The chain couples TRBV5-1 to TRBJ1-5; 9 bases map to TRBD1. This CDR3 is built from 15 residues. V lost 4 bases to trimming and J lost 5 bases; unmatched junction nucleotides: 7. CDR1 and CDR2 (germline): SGHRS, YFSETQ. CDR3 in amino acids: CASSPGTGMYQPQHF. The DNA of the CDR3 is TGCGCCAGCAGCCCTGGGACAGGGATGTATCAGCCCCAGCATTTT.

The V and J genes are TRBV6-5 and TRBJ2-4; 7 nucleotides match TRBD2. The CDR3 covers 16 residues. Germline CDR1 MNHEY, CDR2 SVGAGI. V shed 0 bases and J 0 bases; nucleotides not matched to a gene: 2. CDR3: CASSYSGGLAKNIQYF. The DNA of the CDR3 is TGTGCCAGCAGTTACTCGGGGGGGTTAGCCAAAAACATTCAGTACTTC.

V and J are TRBV5-4 and TRBJ1-2; maybe TRBD1 (6 bases). Trimming pared 1 base from V and 6 bases from J, leaving 10 bases between. This CDR3 has 13 amino acids. Germline CDR1 and CDR2: SGHNT and YYREEE (reference sequence). The DNA for the CDR3 is TGTGCCAGCAGCTTGCCGCCAGGGGATGGCTACACCTTC. Encoded protein: CASSLPPGDGYTF.

This clone occurred a few times. The CDR3 protein is CASSYDRGSGNQPQHF. In DNA form, the CDR3 reads TGTGCCAGCAGTTACGACAGGGGCAGTGGCAATCAGCCCCAGCATTTT. The chain recombines TRBV6-6 with TRBJ1-5, with 8 bases matching TRBD1. With V trimmed by 2 bases and J by 2 bases, 5 bases remained unmatched. Per the germline V gene, CDR1 is MNHNY and CDR2 is SVGAGI (reference sequence). The CDR3 runs 16 residues.

The sample holds a few counts of this clone. A junction boundary mismatches the germline segment, possibly from a read error. The chain is built from TRBV4-2 and TRBJ2-3, with TRBD2 identical over 11 bases. Looked up from germline, CDR1 is LGHNA and CDR2 is YNFKEQ. This CDR3 has 14 residues. CDR3 in DNA: TGTGCCAGCAGCCAAGATGGTAGCGGGAGGGTCATGGATTTT. This gives the protein CASSQDGSGRVMDF.

This sequence joins TRBV19 and TRBJ2-6; D is unclear. CDR3 size: 15 residues. Trimming shortened V by 5 bases and J by 0 bases, and 8 bases separated the two germline ends. Germline-derived CDR1 and CDR2 are LNHDA and SQIVND (reference sequence). CDR3 nucleotide sequence: TGTGCCAGTAGTCCGCGGATCTCTGGGGCCAACGTCCTGACTTTC. Protein: CASSPRISGANVLTF.

This chain uses TRBV29-1 with TRBJ2-7; D is unresolved. Per germline, CDR1 SQVTM and CDR2 ANQGSEA. This CDR3 is 15 amino acids long. V was pared by 3 bases and J by 0 bases, with 15 bases between. CDR3 nucleotides: TGCAGCGTTGAGGCACCTCCCTGGTCCTCCTACGAGCAGTACTTC. This codes for CSVEAPPWSSYEQYF.

The J gene is TRBJ2-1, the V gene TRBV4-1; TRBD2 is a possible D gene (6 bases). The CDR3 contains 13 residues. Germline V gives CDR1 MGHRA, CDR2 YSYEKL. The V end lost 1 base, the J end lost 12 bases, and 13 bases lay between the germline ends. CDR3 nucleotides: TGCGCCAGCAGCCAAGTGGTCGGAGGGCTGCAGTTCTTC. It is translated as CASSQVVGGLQFF.

The gene calls are TRBV28 and TRBJ2-2; 8 nucleotides agree with TRBD1. Germline lookup yields CDR1 MDHEN and CDR2 SYDVKM. The CDR3 runs to 13 residues. Unmatched junction bases numbered 0, after V lost 8 bases and J lost 1 base. This CDR3 is CASGTGNTGELFF. CDR3 bases: TGTGCCAGCGGGACAGGGAACACCGGGGAGCTGTTTTTT.

This clone was seen a handful of times. The V gene is TRBV6-5, the J gene TRBJ1-2; D remains ambiguous. Germline lookup yields CDR1 MNHEY and CDR2 SVGAGI. V was pared by 7 bases and J by 3 bases, with 15 bases between. The CDR3 spans 14 residues. The CDR3, as DNA: TGTGCCAGCAAACGCATTCAGGTGGACTATGGCTACACCTTC. It is translated as CASKRIQVDYGYTF.

The chain has TRBV30 and TRBJ2-3; no firm D call. V was clipped by 1 base and J by 4 bases, with 3 bases between them. Germline assignment: CDR1 GTSNPN and CDR2 SVGIG (reference sequence). The CDR3 totals 11 residues. The CDR3 here is CAWSAADTQYF. DNA for the CDR3: TGTGCCTGGAGTGCCGCAGATACGCAGTATTTT.